This TCR beta chain comes out of a study of blood T cell repertoires in COVID-19. Looking at the study overall: T cells, B-cell-depleted T cells, or PBMCs provided the cDNA or gDNA that served as material.

The repertoire was sequenced with immunoSEQ multiplex PCR; TCRdb's copy has only in-frame clones and lacks some. Seen here are some 69,000 clones, 79% observed once, and the top ten hold approximately 45%. V lost 5 bases to trimming and J lost 4 bases, with 14 bases between them. The CDR3 covers 14 residues. CDR1 and CDR2 from the germline V gene are MNHEY and SMNVEV (reference sequence). This clone appeared many times. Sequenced input: peripheral blood. The chain uses TRBV27 and TRBJ2-5; no clear D gene. The sequence derives from a human donor in a cohort sampled during active COVID-19. CDR3 region: CASSARLSGETQYF. The CDR3 nucleotides read TGTGCCAGCAGTGCGAGGCTTTCGGGAGAGACCCAGTACTTC.